A single sample gave rise to the 30 T cell receptor beta chains below, sequenced in a study of blood T cell repertoires in COVID-19. The repertoire was sequenced with immunoSEQ multiplex PCR; TCRdb's copy has only in-frame clones and lacks some. The table shows a few hundred thousand clones, with around 90% occurring only once. The sample consisted of peripheral blood. The receptors derive from a man younger than 30 with active or convalescent COVID-19.

CDR3 amino acids: CASSRQGQIIYGYTF. The CDR3 DNA is TGTGCCAGCAGCAGACAGGGACAGATAATCTATGGCTACACCTTC. The chain joins TRBV9 to TRBJ1-2; TRBD1 matches 7 bases. This CDR3 region has 15 residues. The trim removed 4 bases at V and 4 bases at J, leaving 10 bases unmatched. CDR1 and CDR2 from the germline V gene are SGDLS and YYNGEE.

V gene TRBV11-2 combines with J gene TRBJ2-1; TRBD2 matches at 7 bases. V lost 5 bases to trimming and J lost 9 bases; unmatched junction nucleotides: 7. In germline, CDR1 is SGHAT, CDR2 FQNNGV. The CDR3 sequence is 13 residues long. The CDR3 loop reads CASSPQLASEQFF. CDR3 nucleotide sequence: TGTGCCAGCAGCCCGCAACTAGCGAGTGAGCAGTTCTTC.

J is TRBJ2-2 and V is TRBV18, with 10 positions matching TRBD2. CDR3 length: 16 residues. CDR1 KGHSH and CDR2 LQKENI come from the germline V gene. The V gene end was trimmed by 3 bases and the J gene end by 7 bases; junction bases not matched to a gene: 8. The CDR3 nucleotides are TGTGCCAGCTCACCCGGCCTAGCGGGGGCCAGCGGGGAGCTGTTTTTT. Amino acid sequence: CASSPGLAGASGELFF.

V is TRBV27 and J is TRBJ1-1, with 7 bases aligning to TRBD1. The CDR3 covers 15 residues. The V and J ends lost 6 bases and 7 bases, in that order; junction bases with no gene match: 14. Germline V CDR1 and CDR2: MNHEY, SMNVEV (reference sequence). CDR3 coding DNA: TGTGCCAGCAGCATACAGGGGCGCCCCTATGATGAAGCTTTCTTT. Translation: CASSIQGRPYDEAFF.

The gene calls are TRBV11-2 and TRBJ2-1, with unresolved D. CDR1 is SGHAT and CDR2 is FQNNGV in the germline V gene. This CDR3 region has 13 residues. V lost 4 bases and J lost 6, with 10 bases in between. The CDR3 DNA is TGTGCCAGCAGCTCCTTCGAGTTCAATGAGCAGTTCTTC. Amino acid sequence: CASSSFEFNEQFF.

In this sample, this clone turned up once. The rearrangement uses TRBV25-1 and TRBJ2-5; TRBD1 agrees at 11 bases. Looked up from germline, CDR1 is MGHDK and CDR2 is SYGVNS. The CDR3 covers 17 residues. Unmatched junction bases numbered 9, after V lost 1 base and J lost 5 bases. CDR3 bases: TGTGCCAGCAGTGAATCTTATTCGGGACAGGGGGACGAGACCCAGTACTTC. This encodes CASSESYSGQGDETQYF.

The V call is TRBV6-6, the J call TRBJ1-1; the D is unclear. Germline V CDR1 and CDR2: MNHNY, SVGAGI (reference sequence). V was pared by 6 bases and J by 8 bases, with 13 bases between. This CDR3 contains 12 residues. The CDR3 protein is CASSPAGLEAFF. The CDR3 DNA sequence: TGTGCCAGCAGCCCGGCAGGCCTCGAAGCTTTCTTT.

The chain couples TRBV9 to TRBJ1-2; no clear D gene. The V end lost 0 bases, the J end lost 2 bases, and 11 bases lay between the germline ends. CDR1 and CDR2 (germline): SGDLS, YYNGEE. The CDR3 consists of 15 residues. The CDR3 DNA reads TGTGCCAGCAGCGTAGACGCACTACTAAACTATGGCTACACCTTC. Its translation is CASSVDALLNYGYTF.

The genes are TRBV5-1 and TRBJ1-1; D might be TRBD1 (6 bases). CDR3 size: 14 residues. V was cut by 0 bases and J by 3 bases, with 9 bases left in between. From germline, CDR1 is SGHRS and CDR2 YFSETQ. The CDR3 DNA follows: TGCGCCAGCAGCTTGGGTGCAGGGGACACTGAAGCTTTCTTT. Translating gives CASSLGAGDTEAFF.

The genes are TRBV7-9 and TRBJ2-2; 7 nucleotides line up with TRBD1. The ends lost 6 bases at V and 1 base at J; junction bases unmatched: 2. CDR1 and CDR2 (germline): SEHNR, FQNEAQ (reference sequence). The CDR3 runs to 14 residues. DNA of the CDR3: TGTGCCAGCAGGACAGGGTTGAACACCGGGGAGCTGTTTTTT. As protein: CASRTGLNTGELFF.

This clone was picked up one time. The CDR3 coding sequence is TGTGCCAGCAGCTTCGGGAACACTGAAGCTTTCTTT. Translating gives CASSFGNTEAFF. The chain has TRBV5-6 and TRBJ1-1; D not certain. From germline, CDR1 is SGHDT and CDR2 YYEEEE. Trimming stripped 2 bases from V and 1 base from J, with 3 bases between. There are 12 residues in the CDR3. Looking up the rest from reference TRBV5-6 and TRBJ1-1 gives the full variable domain: DAGVTQSPTHLIKTRGQQVTLRCSPKSGHDTVSWYQQALGQGPQFIFQYYEEEERQRGNFPDRFSGHQFPNYSSELNVNALLLGDSALYLCASSFGNTEAFFGQGTRLTVV.

This clone came up a few times. The CDR3 DNA sequence: TGTGCCAGCAGCTTAAGGGACACCGGGCTGGGCAATGAGCAGTTCTTC. It translates to CASSLRDTGLGNEQFF. This chain links TRBV5-4 with TRBJ2-1; D is possibly TRBD1 (6 bases). Germline CDR1 reads SGHNT; CDR2 reads YYREEE (reference sequence). V lost 2 bases to trimming and J lost 6 bases, with 18 bases between them. The CDR3 length is 16 residues.

The chain recombines TRBV6-5 with TRBJ1-1; D is unresolved. V lost 0 bases, J lost 0 bases, and 11 bases lay in between. Germline V CDR1 and CDR2: MNHEY, SVGAGI. This CDR3 is 16 amino acids long. The CDR3 protein is CASSYSRTDMNTEAFF. The CDR3 nucleotides are TGTGCCAGCAGTTACTCGCGTACAGACATGAACACTGAAGCTTTCTTT.

V usage is TRBV18 and J usage is TRBJ2-5; D not certain. Looked up from germline, CDR1 is KGHSH and CDR2 is LQKENI. The CDR3 length is 15 residues. V was shortened by 1 base and J by 5 bases, with 14 bases between the two germline ends. The CDR3 here is CASSPQDTLMETQYF. CDR3 coding DNA: TGTGCCAGCTCACCACAAGACACCTTAATGGAGACCCAGTACTTC. Full variable domain (rest looked up from reference TRBV18 and TRBJ2-5): NAGVMQNPRHLVRRRGQEARLRCSPMKGHSHVYWYRQLPEEGLKFMVYLQKENIIDESGMPKERFSAEFPKEGPSILRIQQVVRGDSAAYFCASSPQDTLMETQYFGPGTRLLVL.

This rearrangement joins TRBV19 to TRBJ2-7; 7 bases match TRBD2. Germline CDR1 is LNHDA and CDR2 is SQIVND (reference sequence). The CDR3 has 15 amino acids. J was trimmed by 2 bases and V by 5 bases; bases with no gene match: 9. CDR3 in DNA: TGTGCCAGTAGTCCGATAACGGGGGGAACCTACGAGCAGTACTTC. This encodes CASSPITGGTYEQYF.

The chain couples TRBV14 to TRBJ1-5; D perhaps matches TRBD1 (5 bases). CDR3 size: 13 residues. Germline V gene data show CDR1 as SGHDN and CDR2 as FVKESK. The ends were cut back, 3 bases at V and 6 bases at J, with 9 bases in the middle. This CDR3 reads CASSQGHAQPQHF. As DNA, the CDR3 is TGTGCCAGCAGCCAGGGGCACGCTCAGCCCCAGCATTTT. The whole variable domain, remainder taken from reference TRBV14 and TRBJ1-5, is EAGVTQFPSHSVIEKGQTVTLRCDPISGHDNLYWYRRVMGKEIKFLLHFVKESKQDESGMPNNRFLAERTGGTYSTLKVQPAELEDSGVYFCASSQGHAQPQHFGDGTRLSIL.

The chain combines TRBV11-2 with TRBJ1-5; TRBD1 matches at 10 bases. Per the germline V gene, CDR1 is SGHAT and CDR2 is FQNNGV. V was clipped by 5 bases and J by 6 bases; unmatched bases: 7. This CDR3 has 15 amino acids. CDR3 loop: CASSPGTGDGQPQHF. CDR3 coding DNA: TGTGCCAGCAGCCCGGGGACAGGGGACGGTCAGCCCCAGCATTTT. Using reference TRBV11-2 and TRBJ1-5 for the parts outside the CDR3, the full variable domain is EAGVAQSPRYKIIEKRQSVAFWCNPISGHATLYWYQQILGQGPKLLIQFQNNGVVDDSQLPKDRFSAERLKGVDSTLKIQPAKLEDSAVYLCASSPGTGDGQPQHFGDGTRLSIL.

The genes are TRBV24-1 and TRBJ2-1, with D tentatively TRBD2 (6 bases). Deletions cut 3 bases from V and 2 bases from J, with 10 bases between. Germline CDR1 KGHDR, CDR2 SFDVKD. The CDR3 covers 15 residues. CDR3 DNA: TGTGCCACCAGTGATGCGGGGAGGCCCTACAATGAGCAGTTCTTC. Residues: CATSDAGRPYNEQFF.

The chain combines TRBV13 with TRBJ1-2; 8 nucleotides match TRBD1. CDR1 PRHDT and CDR2 FYEKMQ come from the germline V gene (reference sequence). The V segment lost 0 bases and the J segment 3 bases; nucleotides outside the gene matches: 9. The CDR3 extends over 17 amino acids. Written as DNA, the CDR3 is TGTGCCAGCAGCTTAGGGACCGGACAGGGTTGGGACTATGGCTACACCTTC. It yields the protein CASSLGTGQGWDYGYTF.

The chain has TRBV27 and TRBJ2-1, with 10 bases identical to TRBD2. Trimming cost V 3 bases and J 9 bases; bases outside gene matches: 8. The CDR3 runs 15 residues. CDR1 MNHEY and CDR2 SMNVEV come from the germline V gene (reference sequence). The CDR3 reads CASSLESGGVVEQFF. DNA for the CDR3: TGTGCCAGCAGTTTGGAGAGCGGGGGGGTGGTTGAGCAGTTCTTC.

V and J are TRBV6-5 and TRBJ1-1; tentatively, D is TRBD1 (5 bases). V was clipped by 5 bases and J by 7 bases, with 11 bases between them. The CDR3 length is 12 residues. Germline lookup yields CDR1 MNHEY and CDR2 SVGAGI. DNA of the CDR3: TGTGCCAGCAGTCCAGGGTCCCGTGAAGCTTTCTTT. It yields the protein CASSPGSREAFF.

This clone was counted once. The chain joins TRBV4-1 to TRBJ2-7, with 7 bases matching TRBD2. Germline loops: CDR1 MGHRA, CDR2 YSYEKL. V was clipped by 4 bases and J by 1 base; unmatched bases: 10. This CDR3 has 16 residues. The CDR3 is CASSPPGRERSYEQYF. The CDR3 DNA follows: TGCGCCAGCAGCCCCCCAGGGAGGGAAAGGTCCTACGAGCAGTACTTC.

This clone was detected once. The V call is TRBV18, the J call TRBJ1-5; maybe TRBD1 (6 bases). V lost 5 bases, J lost 4 bases, and 12 bases lay in between. This CDR3 comprises 14 residues. The V gene's germline CDR1 is KGHSH and CDR2 LQKENI. CDR3 in amino acids: CASSDYRENQPQHF. In nucleotides, the CDR3 is TGTGCCAGCTCAGATTACAGGGAGAATCAGCCCCAGCATTTT.

The V and J genes are TRBV5-1 and TRBJ2-1; 7 bases agree with TRBD2. CDR1 SGHRS and CDR2 YFSETQ come from the germline V gene. The CDR3 length is 17 residues. J was trimmed by 0 bases and V by 0 bases; bases with no gene match: 6. This chain's CDR3 is CASSLATGRSSYNEQFF. Written as DNA, the CDR3 is TGCGCCAGCAGCTTGGCAACCGGGAGGAGCTCCTACAATGAGCAGTTCTTC.

This chain connects TRBV12-3 or TRBV12-4 to TRBJ1-1, with D possibly being TRBD1 (6 bases). Trimming shortened V by 6 bases and J by 4 bases, and 12 bases separated the two germline ends. The CDR3 runs to 13 residues. The CDR3: CASSLGGPTEAFF. CDR3 in DNA: TGTGCCAGCAGCCTCGGGGGGCCCACTGAAGCTTTCTTT.

The rearrangement links TRBV9 to TRBJ1-1; D perhaps matches TRBD1 (6 bases). V lost 9 bases, J lost 0 bases, and 21 bases lay in between. The CDR3 runs 16 residues. CDR1 is SGDLS, CDR2 YYNGEE, per germline. The CDR3 loop reads CANETTGTTMNTEAFF. CDR3 DNA: TGTGCCAACGAGACTACAGGGACTACCATGAACACTGAAGCTTTCTTT.

The chain employs TRBV14 and TRBJ2-7, with a possible D match to TRBD2 (6 bases). V was pared by 4 bases and J by 1 base, with 11 bases between. Looked up from germline, CDR1 is SGHDN and CDR2 is FVKESK. This CDR3 spans 14 amino acids. The DNA for the CDR3 is TGTGCCAGCAGCCCAGGAGGGGAATCCTACGAGCAGTACTTC. Translation: CASSPGGESYEQYF. The whole variable domain, remainder taken from reference TRBV14 and TRBJ2-7, is EAGVTQFPSHSVIEKGQTVTLRCDPISGHDNLYWYRRVMGKEIKFLLHFVKESKQDESGMPNNRFLAERTGGTYSTLKVQPAELEDSGVYFCASSPGGESYEQYFGPGTRLTVT.

This chain connects TRBV5-5 to TRBJ1-2; the match to TRBD1 covers 7 bases. CDR1 and CDR2 from the germline V gene are SGHKS and YYEKEE (reference sequence). Trimming at V came to 4 bases and at J to 8 bases, leaving 8 bases not matched to a gene. The CDR3 contains 13 residues. The CDR3 protein is CASSQGDRDGYTF. The CDR3 region has the DNA TGTGCCAGCAGCCAGGGTGACAGGGACGGCTACACCTTC.

The J gene is TRBJ2-5, the V gene TRBV18, with 7 bases aligning to TRBD2. CDR3 length equals 15 residues. Germline CDR1 is KGHSH and CDR2 is LQKENI. V lost 1 base, J lost 1 base, and 3 bases stayed unmatched. DNA for the CDR3: TGTGCCAGCTCACCACGGCCGGGGGGCCAAGAGACCCAGTACTTC. Translation gives CASSPRPGGQETQYF.

The rearrangement joins TRBV27 to TRBJ1-2; D ambiguous. Between the trimmed V and J ends, which lost 0 bases and 8 bases, there was a span of 22 bases. This CDR3 contains 17 residues. Germline lookup yields CDR1 MNHEY and CDR2 SMNVEV (reference sequence). DNA for the CDR3: TGTGCCAGCAGTTTATCCCATCAGGCCCGGGGTTTTAGGGGCTACACCTTC. Translating gives CASSLSHQARGFRGYTF.